What follows is one T cell receptor (beta chain) and its context. The sample is drawn from a study of blood T cell repertoires in COVID-19. Study context: Some COVID-19 samples were acute and others convalescent; all came from the United States, Italy and Spain. In each case, the material was cDNA or gDNA derived from T cells, B-cell-depleted T cells, or PBMCs.

This CDR3 comprises 15 residues. The germline V and J ends were trimmed by 3 bases and 2 bases, with 11 bases remaining between them. Looked up from germline, CDR1 is SGHAT and CDR2 is FQNNGV. Original processing notes: Amplified reference gene primers provided the basis for estimating nucleated cell counts. The method was immunoSEQ multiplex PCR; TCRdb's version includes in-frame clones alone and lacks a portion of them. That table gives V, J and clone size, and the DNA gave D and trimming. The sample records over 200,000 clones, 80% to 90% being singletons. This sequence originates from an elderly man with acute or convalescent COVID-19. This chain links TRBV11-2 with TRBJ2-4; tentative D call: TRBD1 (6 bases). The sequenced sample was peripheral blood. CDR3 loop: CASSFLRGPKNIQYF. The CDR3 bases are TGTGCCAGCAGCTTTCTCAGGGGCCCCAAAAACATTCAGTACTTC.